Below, 14 T cell receptor beta chains from the same sample are listed, as sequenced in a study of blood T cell repertoires in COVID-19 (dated by TCRdb to between 2020 and 2021). The method behind the library was the immunoSEQ multiplex PCR assay. TCRdb stores this immuneACCESS table with in-frame sequences only. Part of the clones is absent; in the studies checked, under half of the shortfall reflects unresolved V genes, and no reason is known for the rest. The sample profile shows roughly 100,000 clones; 85% to 90% of them were found once. Of the sample, roughly 14% is held by the ten largest clones. The sample consisted of peripheral blood. The receptors come from a man aged 50-59 years with acute or convalescent COVID-19.

The rearrangement links TRBV2 to TRBJ2-5, with 10 bases that match TRBD1. This CDR3 has 15 amino acids. Germline V lookup: CDR1 SNHLY, CDR2 FYNNEI. J lost 2 bases, V lost 4 bases, and 4 bases had no gene match. CDR3 sequence (DNA): TGTGCCAGCAGTGGACAGGGGGCGAGGCAAGAGACCCAGTACTTC. It encodes CASSGQGARQETQYF.

This chain links TRBV5-1 with TRBJ2-2, with D maybe TRBD1 (6 bases). CDR1 and CDR2 (germline): SGHRS, YFSETQ. CDR3 length: 14 amino acids. V lost 4 bases and J 3 bases, leaving 10 bases between the germline ends. The CDR3 sequence is CASSPQGHTGELFF. The CDR3 nucleotides read TGCGCCAGCAGCCCCCAGGGGCACACCGGGGAGCTGTTTTTT.

This clone was seen a single time. V usage is TRBV5-1 and J usage is TRBJ2-7; a weak D match, TRBD2 (6 bases). The CDR3 loop spans 16 amino acids. Trimming shortened V by 4 bases and J by 3 bases, and 20 bases separated the two germline ends. CDR1 is SGHRS, CDR2 YFSETQ, per germline. The CDR3 DNA reads as TGCGCCAGCAGCCTGGGGGGTTCGGGAAGACTCTACGAGCAGTACTTC. Its protein is CASSLGGSGRLYEQYF.

This clone was detected once. The genes are TRBV5-8 and TRBJ2-3; possible D gene TRBD1, 7 bases. V lost 4 bases and J lost 6, with 18 bases in between. CDR1 is SGHTS, CDR2 YDEGEE, per germline. The CDR3 covers 15 residues. In DNA form, the CDR3 reads TGTGCCAGCAGCCTAGGTCCAGGGGGACTGGATACGCAGTATTTT. Translated: CASSLGPGGLDTQYF. The entire variable domain, with the rest obtained from reference TRBV5-8 and TRBJ2-3, is as follows: EAGVTQSPTHLIKTRGQQATLRCSPISGHTSVYWYQQALGLGLQFLLWYDEGEERNRGNFPPRFSGRQFPNYSSELNVNALELEDSALYLCASSLGPGGLDTQYFGPGTRLTVL.

This clone was seen only once. The V and J genes are TRBV2 and TRBJ2-2; 7 positions agree with TRBD1. The length of the CDR3 is 15 residues. Per the germline V gene, CDR1 is SNHLY and CDR2 is FYNNEI. The ends lost 10 bases at V and 4 bases at J; junction bases unmatched: 12. CDR3 nucleotides: TGTGCCACAGCAAATTGGGCAGGGGGCACCGGGGAGCTGTTTTTT. Translated: CATANWAGGTGELFF.

The chain couples TRBV4-1 to TRBJ1-2, with unresolved D. V dropped 0 bases and J dropped 4 bases, with 9 bases sitting between them. This CDR3 is built from 14 residues. Germline V gene sequence: CDR1 MGHRA, CDR2 YSYEKL. CDR3 amino acids: CASSQEESGYGYTF. Here the CDR3 DNA reads TGCGCCAGCAGCCAAGAAGAGTCGGGCTATGGCTACACCTTC.

The chain carries TRBV18 and TRBJ2-1; 12 nucleotides align to TRBD2. The trim removed 4 bases at V and 7 bases at J, leaving 5 bases unmatched. CDR1 is KGHSH, CDR2 LQKENI, per germline. This CDR3 region has 15 residues. The CDR3 sequence is CASSLTSGSRNEQFF. The CDR3, as DNA: TGTGCCAGCTCACTGACTAGCGGGAGTAGGAATGAGCAGTTCTTC.

Concerning this clone itself: Other DNA sequences of this sample code for an identical CDR3. V and J are TRBV29-1 and TRBJ2-1; 13 bases map to TRBD2. Germline loops: CDR1 SQVTM, CDR2 ANQGSEA. V shed 7 bases, J shed 6 bases, and the junction held 6 bases outside the gene matches. The CDR3 is 14 amino acids. The CDR3 reads CSAPGLAGVNEQFF. In DNA form, the CDR3 reads TGCAGCGCCCCAGGACTAGCGGGAGTCAATGAGCAGTTCTTC.

The chain couples TRBV5-1 to TRBJ1-1; TRBD1 might be the D (5 bases). The V end was cut by 1 base, the J end by 1 base, with 11 bases between. In germline, CDR1 is SGHRS, CDR2 YFSETQ. CDR3 length: 15 residues. CDR3 bases: TGCGCCAGCAGCTTGTTAGACAGTGGGAACACTGAAGCTTTCTTT. This encodes CASSLLDSGNTEAFF.

This chain joins TRBV2 and TRBJ1-1; D is possibly TRBD1 (5 bases). This CDR3 is 12 amino acids long. The V end was cut by 8 bases, the J end by 1 base, with 8 bases between. The germline V gene has CDR1 SNHLY and CDR2 FYNNEI. CDR3 sequence (DNA): TGTGCCAGCGGGACTGGGAACACTGAAGCTTTCTTT. Translation gives CASGTGNTEAFF. The variable domain in full, with the rest retrieved from reference TRBV2 and TRBJ1-1, is EPEVTQTPSHQVTQMGQEVILRCVPISNHLYFYWYRQILGQKVEFLVSFYNNEISEKSEIFDDQFSVERPDGSNFTLKIRSTKLEDSAMYFCASGTGNTEAFFGQGTRLTVV.

This clone was seen only once. V and J are TRBV15 and TRBJ2-1; TRBD1 agrees at 9 bases. The CDR3 has 15 amino acids. Germline-derived CDR1 and CDR2 are LNHNV and YYDKDF (reference sequence). Trimming at V came to 5 bases and at J to 5 bases, leaving 7 bases not matched to a gene. This CDR3 reads CATSFGQGSDNEQFF. The CDR3 nucleotides read TGTGCCACCAGCTTCGGACAGGGGTCCGACAATGAGCAGTTCTTC.

The chain employs TRBV28 and TRBJ1-4; no reliable D call. This CDR3 is built from 12 residues. The V and J ends lost 4 bases and 10 bases respectively, with 10 bases between them. Germline V gives CDR1 MDHEN, CDR2 SYDVKM. The CDR3 DNA reads TGTGCCAGCAGTTACCCTGCGAGAAAACTGTTTTTT. Protein sequence: CASSYPARKLFF.

The rearrangement uses TRBV5-1 and TRBJ2-5; 11 positions agree with TRBD2. The CDR3 is 16 amino acids. Germline V lookup: CDR1 SGHRS, CDR2 YFSETQ. J was trimmed by 2 bases and V by 7 bases; bases with no gene match: 10. CDR3 sequence: CASGALAGGPQETQYF. DNA of the CDR3: TGCGCCAGCGGGGCGCTAGCGGGAGGCCCTCAAGAGACCCAGTACTTC.

The chain uses TRBV7-9 and TRBJ1-6; D gene uncertain. The germline CDR1 and CDR2 sequences are SEHNR and FQNEAQ (reference sequence). This CDR3 region has 14 residues. Trimming pared 1 base from V and 11 bases from J, leaving 12 bases between. The CDR3 is CASSLGRNQAPLHF. CDR3 sequence (DNA): TGTGCCAGCAGCTTAGGACGGAACCAGGCACCCCTCCACTTT.